These 18 T cell receptor beta chains were all obtained from the same sample, sequenced in a study of blood T cell repertoires in COVID-19. Libraries were prepared by immunoSEQ multiplex PCR; TCRdb keeps only in-frame clonotypes and omits some of them. The sample yields 150,000 to 200,000 clones, roughly four fifths seen once. Sequences were obtained from peripheral blood. The receptors here all came from a human donor in a cohort sampled during active COVID-19.

The rearrangement links TRBV18 to TRBJ2-7; 10 nucleotides align to TRBD1. Per germline, CDR1 KGHSH and CDR2 LQKENI. J was trimmed by 4 bases and V by 3 bases; bases with no gene match: 9. This CDR3 has 16 residues. CDR3 nucleotides: TGTGCCAGCTCACCTCCGGGACAGGGGTTGGTTTACGAGCAGTACTTC. Its translation: CASSPPGQGLVYEQYF.

V is TRBV18 and J is TRBJ2-1, with 10 bases that match TRBD2. V shed 3 bases, J shed 12 bases, and the junction held 14 bases outside the gene matches. CDR3 size: 16 residues. Germline V CDR1 and CDR2: KGHSH, LQKENI. Written as DNA, the CDR3 is TGTGCCAGCTCACCCCCCTCTAGCGGGAGTCAGGTAGTGCAGTTCTTC. It codes for CASSPPSSGSQVVQFF.

This rearrangement joins TRBV15 to TRBJ1-4; 7 bases align to TRBD1. The trim removed 3 bases at V and 8 bases at J, leaving 0 bases unmatched. The CDR3 runs 12 residues. CDR1 and CDR2 (germline): LNHNV, YYDKDF (reference sequence). CDR3 DNA: TGTGCCACCAGCAGGACAGGGGAAAAACTGTTTTTT. Translated, it gives CATSRTGEKLFF. Full variable domain (missing parts from reference TRBV15 and TRBJ1-4): DAMVIQNPRYQVTQFGKPVTLSCSQTLNHNVMYWYQQKSSQAPKLLFHYYDKDFNNEADTPDNFQSRRPNTSFCFLDIRSPGLGDTAMYLCATSRTGEKLFFGSGTQLSVL.

This clone occurred a few times. V usage is TRBV6-2 or TRBV6-3 and J usage is TRBJ2-7, with D possibly TRBD2 on 5 matching bases. V was shortened by 4 bases and J by 6 bases, with 13 bases between the two germline ends. CDR3 size: 13 residues. CDR1 MNHEY and CDR2 SVGEGT come from the germline V gene. Written as DNA, the CDR3 is TGTGCCAGCAGTTTCAGGAGGCCGGGCGAGCAGTACTTC. Residues: CASSFRRPGEQYF.

The CDR3 region is CASGNRGRPIEQYF. The CDR3 DNA is TGTGCCAGTGGAAACAGGGGCCGTCCCATCGAGCAGTACTTC. This chain links TRBV27 with TRBJ2-7; 7 nucleotides agree with TRBD1. This CDR3 is built from 14 residues. Germline lookup yields CDR1 MNHEY and CDR2 SMNVEV (reference sequence). Germline trimming cut 9 bases from V and 6 bases from J; bases unmatched to any gene: 14.

The sample holds a few counts of this clone. The rearrangement links TRBV7-9 to TRBJ2-5; tentatively, D is TRBD2 (5 bases). The CDR3 totals 15 residues. V shed 1 base and J shed 5 bases, with 14 bases lying between them. CDR1 SEHNR and CDR2 FQNEAQ come from the germline V gene (reference sequence). The chain's CDR3 is CASSLGAGVWETQYF. The CDR3 DNA is TGTGCCAGCAGCTTAGGGGCCGGGGTTTGGGAGACCCAGTACTTC.

The V call is TRBV5-1, the J call TRBJ2-3, with D possibly TRBD2 on 5 matching bases. Germline V lookup: CDR1 SGHRS, CDR2 YFSETQ. This CDR3 region has 15 residues. Trimming took 1 base from V and 6 from J, leaving 15 bases between them. The CDR3 DNA is TGCGCCAGCAGCTTGAAGAGGCGGGTGGTGGATACGCAGTATTTT. This encodes CASSLKRRVVDTQYF.

This clone was seen once. V usage is TRBV18 and J usage is TRBJ1-3; 7 nucleotides align to TRBD1. The CDR3 loop spans 14 amino acids. V was clipped by 4 bases and J by 2 bases; unmatched bases: 2. CDR1 is KGHSH and CDR2 is LQKENI in the germline V gene. CDR3 residues: CASSLTGTGNTIYF. The CDR3 nucleotides read TGTGCCAGCTCACTGACAGGGACTGGAAACACCATATATTTT.

In this sample, this clone turned up once. The chain is built from TRBV9 and TRBJ2-2; 8 bases fit TRBD2. CDR3 length equals 19 residues. Germline V CDR1 and CDR2: SGDLS, YYNGEE. Trimming cost V 4 bases and J 4 bases; bases outside gene matches: 18. CDR3 region: CASSSTGGVGVPITGELFF. The CDR3 DNA reads as TGTGCCAGCAGCTCGACGGGGGGGGTTGGCGTGCCAATCACCGGGGAGCTGTTTTTT.

The chain links TRBV27 to TRBJ1-5; TRBD1 might be the D (6 bases). The CDR3 consists of 13 residues. V lost 4 bases, J lost 4 bases, and 8 bases lay in between. Germline V gene sequence: CDR1 MNHEY, CDR2 SMNVEV (reference sequence). This CDR3 reads CASSYQGNQPQHF. For the CDR3, the DNA is TGTGCCAGCAGTTATCAGGGGAATCAGCCCCAGCATTTT.

The rearrangement links TRBV29-1 to TRBJ2-7; 9 bases align to TRBD1. The CDR3 loop spans 13 amino acids. Losses at the gene ends were 6 bases for V and 2 bases for J; bases not matched to a gene: 5. Looked up from germline, CDR1 is SQVTM and CDR2 is ANQGSEA. The CDR3 DNA follows: TGCAGCGTCCTGACAGGGGGACCCTACGAGCAGTACTTC. Its translation is CSVLTGGPYEQYF.

This chain uses TRBV15 with TRBJ2-5; maybe TRBD1 (5 bases). The CDR3 has 16 amino acids. V lost 4 bases to trimming and J lost 4 bases, with 19 bases between them. The V gene's germline CDR1 is LNHNV and CDR2 YYDKDF (reference sequence). DNA for the CDR3: TGTGCCACCAGCACTTTCTGGGGCGGTTTTCGAGAGACCCAGTACTTC. Amino acid sequence: CATSTFWGGFRETQYF.

The rearrangement uses TRBV6-6 and TRBJ1-5; D might be TRBD1 (6 bases). The V and J ends lost 2 bases and 7 bases respectively, with 15 bases between them. The CDR3 sequence is 15 residues long. CDR1 and CDR2 (germline): MNHNY, SVGAGI (reference sequence). The CDR3, as DNA: TGTGCCAGCAGTTACGGGGCGGGGGGCCCCCAGCCCCAGCATTTT. It yields the protein CASSYGAGGPQPQHF.

The chain uses TRBV19 and TRBJ2-2; 9 bases fit TRBD2. With 1 base clipped from V and 1 base from J, the junction kept 4 bases outside the gene matches. Germline V gene data show CDR1 as LNHDA and CDR2 as SQIVND (reference sequence). This CDR3 comprises 17 residues. CDR3 bases: TGTGCCAGTAGTATAGGTGGACTAGCGCAGAACACCGGGGAGCTGTTTTTT. This sequence encodes CASSIGGLAQNTGELFF.

This clone has a handful of counts. The DNA of the CDR3 is TGTGCCAGCAGTCCAAACTTAGGGGCACCCCTCCACTTT. Its translation is CASSPNLGAPLHF. The chain employs TRBV16 and TRBJ1-6; perhaps TRBD1 as D (5 bases). V shed 6 bases and J shed 11 bases, with 14 bases lying between them. This CDR3 region has 13 residues. Germline assignment: CDR1 KGHSY and CDR2 FQNENV. Full variable domain (missing parts from reference TRBV16 and TRBJ1-6): GEEVAQTPKHLVRGEGQKAKLYCAPIKGHSYVFWYQQVLKNEFKFLISFQNENVFDETGMPKERFSAKCLPNSPCSLEIQATKLEDSAVYFCASSPNLGAPLHFGNGTRLTVT.

This chain connects TRBV30 to TRBJ1-2; 7 bases agree with TRBD1. This CDR3 contains 12 residues. CDR1 is GTSNPN, CDR2 SVGIG, per germline (reference sequence). The V and J ends lost 5 bases and 12 bases, in that order; junction bases with no gene match: 12. This CDR3 is CAWGWDKGAHTF. CDR3 DNA: TGTGCCTGGGGGTGGGATAAGGGGGCACACACCTTC. The complete variable domain, with remaining parts taken from reference TRBV30 and TRBJ1-2, reads SQTIHQWPATLVQPVGSPLSLECTVEGTSNPNLYWYRQAAGRGLQLLFYSVGIGQISSEVPQNLSASRPQDRQFILSSKKLLLSDSGFYLCAWGWDKGAHTFGSGTRLTVV.

The rearrangement links TRBV28 to TRBJ2-7, with TRBD1 matching 8 bases. The CDR3 is made up of 14 amino acids. With V trimmed by 6 bases and J by 0 bases, 4 bases remained unmatched. Germline CDR1 and CDR2: MDHEN and SYDVKM. Here the CDR3 DNA reads TGTGCCAGCAGCCGAACAGGGGGCTCCTACGAGCAGTACTTC. Protein: CASSRTGGSYEQYF.

The J gene is TRBJ2-5, the V gene TRBV9; TRBD2 aligns across 7 bases. The germline CDR1 and CDR2 sequences are SGDLS and YYNGEE. J lost 5 bases, V lost 3 bases, and 7 bases had no gene match. CDR3 length: 14 residues. CDR3: CASSATLRGETQYF. The CDR3 DNA is TGTGCCAGCAGCGCCACGCTGCGGGGGGAGACCCAGTACTTC. Supplemented by reference TRBV9 and TRBJ2-5, the full variable domain reads DSGVTQTPKHLITATGQRVTLRCSPRSGDLSVYWYQQSLDQGLQFLIQYYNGEERAKGNILERFSAQQFPDLHSELNLSSLELGDSALYFCASSATLRGETQYFGPGTRLLVL.